This T cell receptor beta chain originates from a study of blood T cell repertoires in COVID-19. Trimming stripped 4 bases from V and 7 bases from J, with 8 bases between. This CDR3 comprises 13 residues. Germline V gene lookup returns CDR1 SNHLY and CDR2 FYNNEI. Generated by immunoSEQ multiplex PCR, the TCRdb table keeps only in-frame clones and is missing some. Of roughly 150,000 clones listed, approximately 80% are singletons. The material sequenced was peripheral blood. The J gene is TRBJ1-6, the V gene TRBV2, with D perhaps TRBD1 (6 bases). The clonotype originates from a woman of 80 years or more with acute or convalescent COVID-19. For the CDR3, the DNA is TGTGCCAGCAGTGGACAGGCCAATTCACCCCTCCACTTT. This sequence encodes CASSGQANSPLHF.